Here is one TCR beta chain with its context. The record originates from a study of blood T cell repertoires in COVID-19. Whole-study context: There were acute and convalescent COVID-19 samples, and they came from the United States, Italy and Spain. PBMCs, B-cell-depleted T cells, or T cells were the source of the cDNA or gDNA that made up the material.

Trimming took 8 bases from V and 6 from J, leaving 11 bases between them. Germline values: CDR1 MGHRA, CDR2 YSYEKL. The CDR3 runs 12 residues. In the study's own analysis: Quantification of nucleated cells was approximated via reference gene primer amplification. The repertoire was sequenced with immunoSEQ multiplex PCR; TCRdb's copy has only in-frame clones and lacks some. V and J calls and clone size are copied from that table; D and trimming were computed from the DNA. This sample yields approximately 99,000 clones, of which roughly four fifths are seen a single time; under 5% belongs to the top ten.

The material sequenced was peripheral blood. The source of this sequence is a woman aged 70-85 years with acute or convalescent COVID-19. The rearrangement links TRBV4-1 to TRBJ2-1; the D is unclear. CDR3 in amino acids: CASANFLNEQFF. The CDR3 bases are TGCGCCAGCGCGAACTTCCTCAATGAGCAGTTCTTC.